The clone carrying this TCR beta chain was observed many times. The germline V gene encodes CDR1 SEHNR and CDR2 FQNEAQ (reference sequence). V dropped 2 bases and J dropped 7 bases, with 8 bases sitting between them. The CDR3 covers 12 residues. CDR3 regions of TCR beta were amplified from RNA transcripts. Second-round multiplex PCR came after a first-round RT-PCR that employed HTBI primers. TCRdb ran MiXCR on the multiplex PCR reads and lists one entry per CDR3 protein. The sample shows 350,000 to 400,000 distinct CDR3 sequences, 15% to 20% of them seen only once. The data belong to a study of Graves' ophthalmopathy and Graves' hyperthyroidism.

The chain employs TRBV7-9 and TRBJ1-2, with a possible D match to TRBD1 (5 bases). This receptor was identified in a woman between 18 and 30 years old with Graves' ophthalmopathy. The specimen was peripheral blood. In DNA, the CDR3 is TGTGCCAGCAGCTTATCAGGGATTGGCTACACCTTC. Translated, it gives CASSLSGIGYTF.